This record concerns one TCR beta chain sequence. This clonotype was counted ten times or more. Its antigen is still unknown. No base quality information exists; no much larger clone differs at one position. This specimen belongs to a study of low-dose radiotherapy and immunotherapy resistance in tumors (dated by TCRdb to 2021 to 2024). About the study as a whole: In Cohort 1, 0.5 Gy per fraction was delivered every 2 weeks, and a total PTV dose of 6.5 Gy was prescribed. Patients in Cohort 2 were given 1 Gy per fraction every two weeks, for a total of 13 Gy across 26 weeks. Patients were given nivolumab as a 240 mg flat dose every two weeks and ipilimumab at 1 mg/kg every six weeks, with both drugs delivered intravenously. Cyclophosphamide 200 mg/m2 was given intravenously every two weeks, one day before each radiation and immunotherapy administration. Starting on cycle 1 day 1, patients took 300 mg of aspirin by mouth once a day for four cycles. No randomization into treatment groups was done for the people taking part in the trial. Eight patients were included in the translational analysis, namely three from the first dose cohort plus the first five from the second dose cohort.

Sequencer: Illumina HiSeq 2500. First-strand cDNA was synthesized with Superscript III and a set of TRAV- and TRBV-specific primers, covering both TCRalpha and TCRbeta chains. TCRs were amplified with Phusion for roughly 20 PCR cycles using a constant-region primer together with the adapter attached to the V primers. Isolated mRNA was amplified with the MessageAmp II aRNA Amplification Kit, using a 16-hour in vitro transcription at 37°C. The Dynabeads mRNA DIRECT Purification Kit was used to isolate mRNA for TCR sequencing. Indexed Illumina adapters were added in a second Phusion PCR of around 23 cycles, and the PCR products were purified with AMPure XP beads. On the study's bioinformatics: Using custom Perl scripts, TCR sequences encoding the same protein were pooled, out-of-frame sequences were removed, and the abundance of each clonotype was computed. The analysis excluded TCR sequences that were supported by just one read. Repertoire metrics included Shannon entropy, Gini index, clonality, richness, and frequency of TCRs shared between repertoires. TCRdb ran its own pipeline on the public reads, namely fastp trimming at Q25 and MiXCR clone calling, and kept in-frame beta chains. When rows share a CDR3 protein, they turn into one entry using the most common DNA and genes. TCRdb assigned the V and J calls; the authors' analysis was not used. This sample lists 50,000 or so distinct CDR3 sequences; 20% to 25% were detected once. Approximately 7.2% of the sample comes from the top ten.

Explained via the paper, the time point label denotes: after trial treatment. The sample's treatment or condition label, decoded: LDRT plus nivolumab, ipilimumab, low-dose cyclophosphamide and aspirin (RACIN trial). The donors came from RACIN, which was a single-arm phase I dose-escalation trial that paired nivolumab and ipilimumab with aspirin, low-dose cyclophosphamide and low-dose radiotherapy. Patients with advanced, TIL-negative solid tumors were considered eligible. The sequencing here drew on PBMCs, taken after low-dose radiotherapy plus immunotherapy. This TCR came from a male donor with prostate cancer.

The CDR3 protein: CASSQDPSGVTDTQYF. The DNA is TGCGCCAGCAGCCAAGATCCTAGCGGGGTAACAGATACGCAGTATTTT. Recombination linked TRBV4-3 to TRBJ2-3, and 9 junctional nucleotides match TRBD2. Looking up the germline V gene yields CDR1 LGHNA and CDR2 YSLEER. The CDR3 runs 16 amino acids, cysteine and phenylalanine included. Only the CDR3 DNA is retained, 48 bases long and in frame from the first base. After removal of 0 bases from V and 3 bases from J, the junction retains 4 bases not matched to a gene.